The 20 T cell receptor beta chains listed next were all sequenced from one sample in a study of T cell repertoires in ileal Crohn's disease. The protocol was immunoSEQ multiplex PCR, while the TCRdb copy is restricted to in-frame clones and leaves out a portion. The sample lists about 62,000 clones, roughly 89% seen once, with around 2.1% in the top ten. This sample's time point: neoterminal ileum biopsy at postoperative endoscopy, about 6 months after surgery. The material sequenced was ileal tissue. These TCRs come from an adult with Crohn's disease.

The V call is TRBV9, the J call TRBJ1-1; D gene uncertain. The V and J ends lost 0 bases and 1 base respectively, with 10 bases between them. This CDR3 region has 15 residues. Germline loops: CDR1 SGDLS, CDR2 YYNGEE. The DNA for the CDR3 is TGTGCCAGCAGCGTAGCTGGTTACGGGAACACTGAAGCTTTCTTT. It encodes CASSVAGYGNTEAFF. Looking up the rest from reference TRBV9 and TRBJ1-1 gives the full variable domain: DSGVTQTPKHLITATGQRVTLRCSPRSGDLSVYWYQQSLDQGLQFLIQYYNGEERAKGNILERFSAQQFPDLHSELNLSSLELGDSALYFCASSVAGYGNTEAFFGQGTRLTVV.

V and J are TRBV6-5 and TRBJ1-5; D is undetermined. Germline V gene data show CDR1 as MNHEY and CDR2 as SVGAGI. The CDR3 consists of 14 residues. Trimming took 7 bases from V and 6 from J, leaving 16 bases between them. CDR3: CASTQDFASQPQHF. The CDR3 DNA reads as TGTGCCAGCACCCAAGACTTCGCAAGTCAGCCCCAGCATTTT.

The chain has TRBV5-1 and TRBJ2-3, with a possible D match to TRBD1 (5 bases). Germline loops: CDR1 SGHRS, CDR2 YFSETQ. Trimming cost V 0 bases and J 2 bases, with 7 bases left between them. This CDR3 has 14 amino acids. This CDR3 is CASSLVGVTDTQYF. As DNA, the CDR3 is TGCGCCAGCAGCTTGGTAGGGGTCACAGATACGCAGTATTTT.

The chain carries TRBV15 and TRBJ2-3; 8 bases are a match to TRBD2. With V trimmed by 3 bases and J by 5 bases, 10 bases remained unmatched. The CDR3 extends over 16 amino acids. From germline, CDR1 is LNHNV and CDR2 YYDKDF (reference sequence). CDR3 residues: CATSSRPGGAGDTQYF. CDR3 coding DNA: TGTGCCACCAGCAGCCGGCCGGGGGGGGCTGGAGATACGCAGTATTTT.

The DNA for the CDR3 is TGCAGCGTCGAGCGGGATAAGCTGAATGAGCAGTTCTTC. This codes for CSVERDKLNEQFF. The chain employs TRBV29-1 and TRBJ2-1; 7 positions agree with TRBD2. The V and J ends lost 6 bases and 7 bases, in that order; junction bases with no gene match: 9. The germline gives CDR1 SQVTM, CDR2 ANQGSEA. CDR3 size: 13 residues.

The chain links TRBV7-2 to TRBJ1-1; the match to TRBD1 covers 10 bases. J lost 0 bases, V lost 5 bases, and 6 bases had no gene match. This CDR3 is 16 amino acids long. Germline values: CDR1 SGHTA, CDR2 FQGNSA. Written as DNA, the CDR3 is TGTGCCAGCAGCCGTATGGGACAGGGGATGAACACTGAAGCTTTCTTT. Its protein is CASSRMGQGMNTEAFF.

The genes are TRBV6-5 and TRBJ1-4; D is perhaps TRBD1 (6 bases). The length of the CDR3 is 15 residues. Germline V gene data show CDR1 as MNHEY and CDR2 as SVGAGI. V gave up 6 bases and J gave up 4 bases, with 15 bases separating them. The CDR3 DNA is TGTGCCAGCAGCCCAGCGGACAGCTATAATGAAAAACTGTTTTTT. Translated, it gives CASSPADSYNEKLFF.

V usage is TRBV5-6 and J usage is TRBJ1-4, with unresolved D. The CDR3 spans 17 residues. From germline, CDR1 is SGHDT and CDR2 YYEEEE. Trimming took 1 base from V and 0 from J, leaving 13 bases between them. The CDR3 coding sequence is TGTGCCAGCAGCTTGCTTTCGTTTGGAGCAACTAATGAAAAACTGTTTTTT. This codes for CASSLLSFGATNEKLFF.

This clone has a single count. The V and J genes are TRBV28 and TRBJ1-2, with D maybe TRBD1 (5 bases). The V gene lost 5 bases and the J gene lost 6 bases, with 19 bases spanning the gap. Germline CDR1 and CDR2: MDHEN and SYDVKM. CDR3 length: 15 residues. The chain's CDR3 is CASSPLGGNSDGYTF. DNA for the CDR3: TGTGCCAGCAGTCCCCTGGGGGGAAATTCGGATGGCTACACCTTC.

The V call is TRBV5-5, the J call TRBJ1-2; 7 nucleotides agree with TRBD1. Germline CDR1 reads SGHKS; CDR2 reads YYEKEE (reference sequence). CDR3 length: 13 residues. Germline trimming cut 2 bases from V and 6 bases from J; bases unmatched to any gene: 4. The CDR3 DNA follows: TGTGCCAGCAGCTTAACAGGGGTGGATGGCTACACCTTC. This encodes CASSLTGVDGYTF.

The chain links TRBV19 to TRBJ1-2; 10 bases agree with TRBD1. CDR1 and CDR2 from the germline V gene are LNHDA and SQIVND (reference sequence). The CDR3 length is 13 residues. J gave up 8 bases and V 6 bases, and 6 bases lay outside the gene matches. The CDR3 loop is CASRRQGAGGYTF. The CDR3 DNA reads as TGTGCCAGTAGGAGACAGGGGGCCGGCGGCTACACCTTC.

The chain uses TRBV19 and TRBJ1-4; 7 bases are a match to TRBD1. The CDR3 consists of 15 residues. V dropped 4 bases and J dropped 7; count of bases not matched to a gene: 9. Germline-derived CDR1 and CDR2 are LNHDA and SQIVND (reference sequence). CDR3 DNA: TGTGCCAGTAGTACCTGGGAGACAGGGCTTGAAAAACTGTTTTTT. Translated, it gives CASSTWETGLEKLFF.

This chain uses TRBV14 with TRBJ1-1; the D gene is possibly TRBD1 (5 bases). The V gene's germline CDR1 is SGHDN and CDR2 FVKESK. There are 11 residues in the CDR3. Trimming left V 6 bases short and J 6 bases short, with 8 bases between. CDR3 nucleotide sequence: TGTGCCAGCAGGGGGCCTTCTGAAGCTTTCTTT. Its protein is CASRGPSEAFF.

This clone was picked up one time. The chain combines TRBV10-2 with TRBJ1-1; D is perhaps TRBD1 (5 bases). V was pared by 3 bases and J by 1 base, with 18 bases between. The CDR3 sequence is 17 residues long. Germline values: CDR1 WSHSY, CDR2 SAAADI. CDR3 bases: TGCGCCAGCAGTGAATGGGGCTTTCTAGGGGAGAACACTGAAGCTTTCTTT. Amino acids: CASSEWGFLGENTEAFF.

V is TRBV19 and J is TRBJ2-5, with a weak D call TRBD1 (6 bases). The CDR3 runs 13 residues. CDR1 and CDR2 from the germline V gene are LNHDA and SQIVND (reference sequence). Trimming removed 7 bases at V and 5 bases at J, with 14 bases between. CDR3 in amino acids: CASNPQGSETQYF. Here the CDR3 DNA reads TGTGCCAGTAATCCACAGGGTAGTGAGACCCAGTACTTC.

The table lists this clone with a count of one. The chain employs TRBV28 and TRBJ2-3; D is uncertain. This CDR3 has 14 residues. Trimming stripped 3 bases from V and 0 bases from J, with 7 bases between. Germline CDR1 and CDR2: MDHEN and SYDVKM. The CDR3 DNA reads TGTGCCAGCAGTTTGGCCCGTAGCACAGATACGCAGTATTTT. Translation gives CASSLARSTDTQYF. Using reference TRBV28 and TRBJ2-3 for the parts outside the CDR3, the full variable domain is DVKVTQSSRYLVKRTGEKVFLECVQDMDHENMFWYRQDPGLGLRLIYFSYDVKMKEKGDIPEGYSVSREKKERFSLILESASTNQTSMYLCASSLARSTDTQYFGPGTRLTVL.

This chain links TRBV4-2 with TRBJ2-4; 13 bases fit TRBD2. The CDR3 consists of 19 residues. J was trimmed by 3 bases and V by 2 bases; bases with no gene match: 10. Looked up from germline, CDR1 is LGHNA and CDR2 is YNFKEQ. CDR3 nucleotides: TGTGCCAGCAGCCAACTTACTAGCGGGAGGGGGTTTGGCAAAAACATTCAGTACTTC. Translated: CASSQLTSGRGFGKNIQYF.

V is TRBV9 and J is TRBJ2-5, with a possible D match to TRBD1 (6 bases). Trimming took 1 base from V and 2 from J, leaving 12 bases between them. Germline V gene data show CDR1 as SGDLS and CDR2 as YYNGEE. The CDR3 consists of 15 residues. The CDR3 region is CASSVQTGPQETQYF. The CDR3, as DNA: TGTGCCAGCAGCGTACAAACAGGGCCACAAGAGACCCAGTACTTC.

This clone was seen a few times. The chain employs TRBV9 and TRBJ1-2; 7 bases fit TRBD1. The length of the CDR3 is 16 residues. J lost 4 bases, V lost 2 bases, and 11 bases had no gene match. CDR1 is SGDLS and CDR2 is YYNGEE in the germline V gene. Here the CDR3 reads CASSVTAGTAGYGYTF. CDR3 sequence (DNA): TGTGCCAGCAGCGTCACCGCCGGGACAGCTGGCTATGGCTACACCTTC.

The gene calls are TRBV10-1 and TRBJ1-6; D call uncertain. The germline V and J ends were trimmed by 4 bases and 7 bases, with 11 bases remaining between them. The CDR3 covers 14 residues. CDR1 and CDR2 (germline): WNHNN, SYGVQD (reference sequence). CDR3: CASSARVTNSPLHF. The DNA for the CDR3 is TGCGCCAGCAGTGCCCGGGTAACGAATTCACCCCTCCACTTT.